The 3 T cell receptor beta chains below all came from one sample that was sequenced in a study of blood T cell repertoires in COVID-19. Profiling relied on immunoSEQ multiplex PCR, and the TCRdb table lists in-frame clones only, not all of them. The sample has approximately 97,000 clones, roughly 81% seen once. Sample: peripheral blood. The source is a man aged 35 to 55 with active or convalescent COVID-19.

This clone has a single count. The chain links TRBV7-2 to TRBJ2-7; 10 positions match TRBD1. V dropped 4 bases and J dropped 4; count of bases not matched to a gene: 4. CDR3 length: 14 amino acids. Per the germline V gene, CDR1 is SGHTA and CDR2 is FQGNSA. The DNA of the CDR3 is TGTGCCAGCAGCTCCCGGGACAGGGGTTACGAGCAGTACTTC. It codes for CASSSRDRGYEQYF.

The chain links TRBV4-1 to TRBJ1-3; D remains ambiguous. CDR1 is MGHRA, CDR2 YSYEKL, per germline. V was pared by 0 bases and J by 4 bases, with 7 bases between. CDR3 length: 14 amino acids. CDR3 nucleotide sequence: TGCGCCAGCAGCCAAGATGAACAGGGAAACACCATATATTTT. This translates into CASSQDEQGNTIYF.

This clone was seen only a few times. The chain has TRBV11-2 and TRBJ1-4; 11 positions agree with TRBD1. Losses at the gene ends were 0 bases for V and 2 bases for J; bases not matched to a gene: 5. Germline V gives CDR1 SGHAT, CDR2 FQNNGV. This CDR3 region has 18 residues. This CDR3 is CASSLDPGQGGTNEKLFF. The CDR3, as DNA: TGTGCCAGCAGCTTAGATCCGGGACAGGGGGGTACTAATGAAAAACTGTTTTTT.